The rows below give T cell receptor beta chains drawn from one sample of a study of cytomegalovirus exposure and HLA in healthy donors. Clones were read by immunoSEQ multiplex PCR, and TCRdb kept only the in-frame ones, dropping some. The sample shows about 130,000 clones, approximately 79% of them seen only once. Sample: PBMCs. Source of these receptors: a man in his forties or fifties in good health and CMV-seropositive. Each CDR3 is given with its conserved first and last residue. Fields, in order: clone size, J gene, V gene, D gene, CDR3 protein, CDR3 DNA. D genes are given only for firm matches. Only some rows state a clone size, as once, few, many or a class for expanded clones.

.	TRBJ2-5	TRBV6-5	.	CASSPGEAGQETQYF	TGTGCCAGCAGTCCGGGGGAGGCGGGCCAAGAGACCCAGTACTTC
few	TRBJ2-7	TRBV7-9	TRBD2	CASGGGRASEQYF	TGTGCCAGCGGCGGGGGGAGGGCGAGTGAGCAGTACTTC
.	TRBJ1-4	TRBV6-5	.	CASSYSPHRAGEKLFF	TGTGCCAGCAGTTACTCCCCCCACAGGGCCGGGGAAAAACTGTTTTTT
.	TRBJ2-7	TRBV27	TRBD1	CASSLGTVGTYEQYF	TGTGCCAGCAGTTTAGGGACAGTGGGAACCTACGAGCAGTACTTC
few	TRBJ1-2	TRBV27	.	CASSLGRRENYGYTF	TGTGCCAGCAGTTTAGGGCGCCGAGAAAACTATGGCTACACCTTC
.	TRBJ1-1	TRBV6-5	.	CASSYSYGHTNTEAFF	TGTGCCAGCAGTTACTCGTATGGGCATACCAACACTGAAGCTTTCTTT
.	TRBJ2-7	TRBV11-2	TRBD1	CASSRDRLYEQYF	TGTGCCAGCTCCCGGGACAGACTTTACGAGCAGTACTTC
once	TRBJ2-7	TRBV25-1	.	CASSDPVVYEQYF	TGTGCCAGCAGTGACCCGGTGGTCTACGAGCAGTACTTC
.	TRBJ1-2	TRBV2	TRBD1	CASRAGQGTYGYTF	TGTGCCAGCAGGGCGGGACAGGGTACCTATGGCTACACCTTC
.	TRBJ2-1	TRBV9	.	CASSVWGLDEQFF	TGTGCCAGCAGCGTATGGGGGCTCGATGAGCAGTTCTTC
.	TRBJ1-5	TRBV27	.	CASMGPGSNQPQHF	TGTGCCAGCATGGGCCCTGGGAGCAATCAGCCCCAGCATTTT
.	TRBJ2-3	TRBV5-6	.	CASSWGRTLRDTQYF	TGTGCCAGCAGCTGGGGGAGGACCCTCAGGGATACGCAGTATTTT
.	TRBJ1-1	TRBV10-3	TRBD1	CAVRQGLNTEAFF	TGTGCCGTACGACAGGGTTTGAACACTGAAGCTTTCTTT
.	TRBJ1-5	TRBV2	TRBD1	CASSAGGPYSNQPQHF	TGTGCCAGCAGTGCAGGGGGCCCTTATAGCAATCAGCCCCAGCATTTT
once	TRBJ2-3	TRBV10-2	TRBD2	CASLPLNSGRVSTDTQYF	TGCGCCTCGCTCCCCCTTAATAGCGGGAGAGTTAGCACAGATACGCAGTATTTT
.	TRBJ2-7	TRBV5-1	TRBD1	CASSLQGGNYEQYF	TGCGCCAGCAGCCTACAGGGGGGAAACTACGAGCAGTACTTC
.	TRBJ2-1	TRBV7-9	.	CSSSLTNGQYVISYNEQFF	TGTTCCAGCAGCTTAACAAACGGACAGTACGTTATTTCCTACAATGAGCAGTTCTTC
.	TRBJ1-3	TRBV18	TRBD1	CASSPLGQGGNTIYF	TGTGCCAGCTCACCCCTGGGACAGGGAGGAAACACCATATATTTT
.	TRBJ2-3	TRBV6-4	TRBD2	CASRITGTSEDTQYF	TGTGCCAGCAGGATCACCGGGACTAGCGAAGATACGCAGTATTTT
.	TRBJ1-2	TRBV27	.	CASSLRGTNYGYTF	TGTGCCAGCAGTTTACGGGGGACCAACTATGGCTACACCTTC
.	TRBJ1-3	TRBV6-5	TRBD1	CASSLTGGSGNTIYF	TGTGCCAGCAGTTTGACAGGGGGCTCTGGAAACACCATATATTTT
.	TRBJ2-5	TRBV27	.	CASLDSRETQYF	TGTGCCAGCTTAGACAGTAGGGAGACCCAGTACTTC
few	TRBJ1-1	TRBV19	.	CASRDGDLSTEAFF	TGTGCCAGTAGGGACGGGGATTTAAGTACTGAAGCTTTCTTT
.	TRBJ1-3	TRBV19	TRBD1	CTSRTGYSGNTIYF	TGTACCAGTAGGACAGGCTACTCTGGAAACACCATATATTTT
.	TRBJ1-5	TRBV20-1	.	CPPRLQHF	TGCCCCCCCCGTCTCCAGCATTTT
once	TRBJ2-1	TRBV7-9	TRBD2	CASSFFRASGAFSYNEQFF	TGTGCCAGCAGCTTCTTCCGGGCTAGCGGGGCCTTCTCCTACAATGAGCAGTTCTTC
once	TRBJ2-7	TRBV6-5	TRBD1	CASTPGRGPGLEQYF	TGTGCCAGCACCCCAGGCAGGGGGCCCGGCCTCGAGCAGTACTTC
.	TRBJ2-7	TRBV28	TRBD1	CASSLRQGNYEQYF	TGTGCCAGCAGTTTGCGACAGGGCAACTACGAGCAGTACTTC
.	TRBJ2-1	TRBV29-1	TRBD2	CSVAMIGRLAYNEQFF	TGCAGCGTTGCCATGATCGGGAGGTTGGCGTACAATGAGCAGTTCTTC
.	TRBJ2-1	TRBV5-1	TRBD2	CASSPTSGSYNEQFF	TGCGCCAGCAGCCCCACTAGCGGCTCCTACAATGAGCAGTTCTTC
.	TRBJ2-7	TRBV27	.	CASSLGHSYEQYF	TGTGCCAGCAGTTTGGGGCACTCCTACGAGCAGTACTTC
.	TRBJ1-1	TRBV19	.	CASSIRGGDAEAFF	TGTGCCAGTAGTATTAGGGGGGGAGATGCTGAAGCTTTCTTT
.	TRBJ2-7	TRBV5-1	TRBD1	CASSFGTGGYEQYF	TGCGCCAGCAGCTTCGGGACAGGGGGCTACGAGCAGTACTTC
.	TRBJ1-1	TRBV10-2	.	CASSETGNTEAFF	TGCGCCAGCAGTGAAACAGGGAACACTGAAGCTTTCTTT
.	TRBJ2-3	TRBV4-1	TRBD2	CASSQVAGVGDTQYF	TGCGCCAGCAGCCAAGTAGCGGGAGTTGGAGATACGCAGTATTTT
.	TRBJ2-7	TRBV2	TRBD1	CASKTGFDEQYF	TGTGCCTCAAAGACAGGGTTTGACGAGCAGTACTTC